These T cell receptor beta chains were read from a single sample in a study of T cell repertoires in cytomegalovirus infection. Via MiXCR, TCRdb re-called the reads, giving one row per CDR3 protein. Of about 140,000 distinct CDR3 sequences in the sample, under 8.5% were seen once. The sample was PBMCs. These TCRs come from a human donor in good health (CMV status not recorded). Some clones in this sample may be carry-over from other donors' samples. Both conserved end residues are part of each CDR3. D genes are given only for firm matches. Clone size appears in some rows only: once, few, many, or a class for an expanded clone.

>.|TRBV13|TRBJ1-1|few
TGTGCCAGCAGCCCTCCGACAGAGATGAACACTGAAGCTTTCTTT
CASSPPTEMNTEAFF
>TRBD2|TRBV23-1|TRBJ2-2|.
TGCGCCAGCAGTCACTCCGTGGTCCTAGCGGGGGGGCTGTCCGGGGAGCTGTTTTTT
CASSHSVVLAGGLSGELFF
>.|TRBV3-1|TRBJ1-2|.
TGTGCCAGCAGCCAAGCCCTGAGCTATGGCTACACCTTC
CASSQALSYGYTF
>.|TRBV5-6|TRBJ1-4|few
TGTGCCAGCAGACTAGAGGAGGGAGGTGAAAAACTGTTTTTT
CASRLEEGGEKLFF
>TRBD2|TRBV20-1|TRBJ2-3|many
TGCAGTGCTAACCCGGGACTAGCGGGGACTAGCACAGATACGCAGTATTTT
CSANPGLAGTSTDTQYF
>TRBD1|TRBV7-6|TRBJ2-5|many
TGTGCCAGCAGCTTAGAGAGGGGGCGGAGTGAGACCCAGTACTTC
CASSLERGRSETQYF
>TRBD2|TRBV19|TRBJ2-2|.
TGTGCCAGTAGTATAGCGGGACTAGCGGGGGCCGGGGAGCTGTTTTTT
CASSIAGLAGAGELFF
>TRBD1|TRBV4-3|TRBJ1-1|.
TGCGCCAGCAGTCGGGGACAGGTCCCCCTCGGGAACACTGAAGCTTTCTTT
CASSRGQVPLGNTEAFF
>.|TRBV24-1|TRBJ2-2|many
TGTGCCACCAGTGATCTCGACAGGAACACCGGGGAGCTGTTTTTT
CATSDLDRNTGELFF
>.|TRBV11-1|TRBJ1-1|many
TGTGCCAGCAGCTTATCAGGCTCGGAAACTGAAGCTTTCTTT
CASSLSGSETEAFF
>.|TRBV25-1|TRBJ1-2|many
TGTGCCAGCAGTGAATCCGGCAGGGGCTATGGCTACACCTTC
CASSESGRGYGYTF
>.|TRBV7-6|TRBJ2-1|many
TGTGCCAGCAGCCGACCCTCCAAAAATGAGCAGTTCTTC
CASSRPSKNEQFF
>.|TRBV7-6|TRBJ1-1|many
TGTGCCAGCAGCTTAAGCGCAGGGGTCCACACTGAAGCTTTCTTT
CASSLSAGVHTEAFF
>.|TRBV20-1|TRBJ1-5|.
TGCAGTGCTAGGAGGGGGGACGGCAATCAGCCCCAGCATTTT
CSARRGDGNQPQHF
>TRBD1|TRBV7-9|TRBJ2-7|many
TGTGCCAGCAGCTTCCGGGACAGGACCCACGAGCAGTACTTC
CASSFRDRTHEQYF
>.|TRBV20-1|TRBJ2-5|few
TGCAGTGCTAATATCGGGTCTACCGGGCAAGAGACCCAGTACTTC
CSANIGSTGQETQYF
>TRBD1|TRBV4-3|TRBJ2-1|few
TGCGCCAGCAGCACGGACAGGGCGAACTACAATGAGCAGTTCTTC
CASSTDRANYNEQFF
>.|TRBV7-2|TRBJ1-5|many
TGTGCCAGCAGCTTCTTCATGAAGCCCCAGCATTTT
CASSFFMKPQHF
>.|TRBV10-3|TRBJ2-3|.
TGTGCCATCAGCCTGAGGGGAAGCACAGATACGCAGTATTTT
CAISLRGSTDTQYF
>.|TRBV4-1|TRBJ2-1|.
TGCGCCAGCAGCCAAGTCGACATGGGTTTTAACAATGAGCAGTTCTTC
CASSQVDMGFNNEQFF
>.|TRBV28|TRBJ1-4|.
TGTGCCAGCAGTCCTAACACAGGGAGGACTAATGAAAAACTGTTTTTT
CASSPNTGRTNEKLFF
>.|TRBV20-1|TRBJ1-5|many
TGCAGTGCTAGAGATCGGACCTCTAGCAATCAGCCCCAGCATTTT
CSARDRTSSNQPQHF
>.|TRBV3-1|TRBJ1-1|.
TGTGCCAGCAGCCAAGACGCCGTGAACACTGAAGCTTTCTTT
CASSQDAVNTEAFF
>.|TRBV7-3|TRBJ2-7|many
TGTGCCAGCAGCACTACAGGATCCTCCTACGAGCAGTACTTC
CASSTTGSSYEQYF
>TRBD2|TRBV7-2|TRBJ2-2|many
TGTGCCAGCAGCTACCGAAGGCTACTAGCGGGGACCTCGAACACCGGGGAGCTGTTTTTT
CASSYRRLLAGTSNTGELFF
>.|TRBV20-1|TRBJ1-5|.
TGCAGTGCTTCGGGCCGACGCAATCAGCCCCAGCATTTT
CSASGRRNQPQHF
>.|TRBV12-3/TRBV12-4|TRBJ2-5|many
TGTGCCAGCAGTTTACCAGGCGGGACCCAGTACTTC
CASSLPGGTQYF
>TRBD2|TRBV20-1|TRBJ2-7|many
TGCAGTGCTACCGCCCCTTCAACTAGCGACGAGCAGTACTTC
CSATAPSTSDEQYF
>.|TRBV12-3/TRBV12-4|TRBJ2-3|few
TGTGCCAGCAGTTCCCTCTGGACAGATACGGGAACGCAGTATTTT
CASSSLWTDTGTQYF
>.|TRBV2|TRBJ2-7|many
TGTGCCAGCAGTGAATCGCCCGTGAGAGCCTACGAGCAGTACTTC
CASSESPVRAYEQYF
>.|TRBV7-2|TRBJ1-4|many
TGTGCCAGCAGCTTGAGGGGGGCTAATGAAAAACTGTTTTTT
CASSLRGANEKLFF
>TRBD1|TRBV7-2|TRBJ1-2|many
TGTGCCAGCAGCTTAGCCGGAGGGACAGACTTATATGGCTACACCTTC
CASSLAGGTDLYGYTF
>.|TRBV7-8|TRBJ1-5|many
TGTGCCAGCAGCTTAATGGGGCTCAATCAGCCCCAGCATTTT
CASSLMGLNQPQHF
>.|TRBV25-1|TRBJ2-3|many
TGTGCCAGCAGTGAAGACTGGCGGACGCAGTATTTT
CASSEDWRTQYF
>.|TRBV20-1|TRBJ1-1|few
TGCAGTGCTAGTGGGAACTGGGGAGGGAAAACTGAAGCTTTCTTT
CSASGNWGGKTEAFF
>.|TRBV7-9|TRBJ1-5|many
TGTGCCAGCAGCGCAGGGTCAGGCAATCAGCCCCAGCATTTT
CASSAGSGNQPQHF
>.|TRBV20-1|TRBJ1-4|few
TGCAGTGCTAGAGATAGCGTCACACCTAATGAAAAACTGTTTTTT
CSARDSVTPNEKLFF
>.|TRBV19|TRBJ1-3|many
TGTGCCAGTAGTAAGGTCGCAACACAGCCGAACATACATTTT
CASSKVATQPNIHF
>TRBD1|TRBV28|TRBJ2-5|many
TGTGCCAGCAGTTTAGGGACAGGGACCCAAGAGACCCAGTACTTC
CASSLGTGTQETQYF
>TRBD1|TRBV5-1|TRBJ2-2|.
TGCGCCAGCACGCAGGGGGCTACCGGGGAGCTGTTTTTT
CASTQGATGELFF
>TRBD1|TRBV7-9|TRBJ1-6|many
TGTGCCAGCAGCCCCAGGGGGCTGGCGACACCCCTCCACTTT
CASSPRGLATPLHF
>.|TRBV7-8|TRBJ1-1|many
TGTGCCAGCAGCCCAGCTACAGGGAGGACTGAAGCTTTCTTT
CASSPATGRTEAFF
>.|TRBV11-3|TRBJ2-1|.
TGTGCCAGCAGCCCGGCCTCAAAGAGGGGTGAGCAGTTCTTC
CASSPASKRGEQFF
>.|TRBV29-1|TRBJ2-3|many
TGCAGCGTTGAAGGTGGGGGGTTGGCGGGGGCTAGCACAGATACGCAGTATTTT
CSVEGGGLAGASTDTQYF
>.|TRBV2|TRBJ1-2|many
TGTGCCAGCAGGGAAACAGGTTATTGCACCTTC
CASRETGYCTF
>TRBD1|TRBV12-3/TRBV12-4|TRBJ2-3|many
TGTGCCAGCACCTGGGACAGGGGCCTACCCGATACGCAGTATTTT
CASTWDRGLPDTQYF
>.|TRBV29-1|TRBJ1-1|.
TGCAGCGCCCAGACAGGCGCGAACACTGAAGCTTTCTTT
CSAQTGANTEAFF
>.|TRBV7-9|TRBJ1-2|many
TGTGCCAGCAGCTTAGGGCCAGGCGGCGTGCATGGCTACACCTTC
CASSLGPGGVHGYTF
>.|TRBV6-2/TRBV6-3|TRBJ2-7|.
TGTGCCAGCAGTATATTGAACACCTACGAGCAGTACTTC
CASSILNTYEQYF
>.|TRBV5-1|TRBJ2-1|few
TGCGCCAGCAGCTTGGAAACGGGGGTCCTTTCTAATGAGCAGTTCTTC
CASSLETGVLSNEQFF
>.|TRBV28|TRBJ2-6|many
TGTGCCAGCAGTCCGGTTGGGGCAGGGGCCAACGTCCTGACTTTC
CASSPVGAGANVLTF